The 10 T cell receptor beta chains presented below share a single source sample, sequenced in a study of cytomegalovirus exposure and HLA in healthy donors. Use of 60 Vbeta and 13 Jbeta primers characterized the PCR. Assay: immunoSEQ multiplex PCR; the TCRdb copy retains only in-frame clones and omits some. Among approximately 32,000 clones listed, over 90% were seen once. The material sequenced was PBMCs. The receptors shown here come from a woman younger than 30 in good health and CMV-seronegative.

V is TRBV10-3 and J is TRBJ1-2; D ambiguous. The CDR3 has 12 amino acids. V shed 2 bases and J shed 4 bases, with 5 bases lying between them. Germline V CDR1 and CDR2: ENHRY, SYGVKD. The CDR3 DNA is TGTGCCATCAGTGAGGAGCCCTATGGCTACACCTTC. This sequence encodes CAISEEPYGYTF.

The chain combines TRBV4-2 with TRBJ1-1; D not certain. Germline assignment: CDR1 LGHNA and CDR2 YNFKEQ. Trimming cost V 1 base and J 1 base, with 4 bases left between them. The CDR3 runs to 13 residues. The CDR3 region is CASSQVGNTEAFF. CDR3 nucleotides: TGTGCCAGCAGCCAAGTCGGGAACACTGAAGCTTTCTTT.

This chain joins TRBV2 and TRBJ2-3; weak D call: TRBD2 (6 bases). The V gene's germline CDR1 is SNHLY and CDR2 FYNNEI. With 8 bases removed from V and 4 bases from J, the gap between germline ends came to 13 bases. The CDR3 loop spans 13 amino acids. CDR3 loop: CASGPSGSDTQYF. CDR3 nucleotide sequence: TGTGCCAGCGGGCCCAGCGGGTCAGATACGCAGTATTTT.

The gene calls are TRBV5-1 and TRBJ1-1; D remains unclear. Trimming stripped 2 bases from V and 4 bases from J, with 9 bases between. This CDR3 spans 13 amino acids. Germline assignment: CDR1 SGHRS and CDR2 YFSETQ. The CDR3 here is CASSLAEGTEAFF. CDR3 in DNA: TGCGCCAGCAGCTTAGCAGAGGGCACTGAAGCTTTCTTT.

The CDR3: CASSQVAGYAGELFF. The CDR3 nucleotides read TGTGCCAGCAGCCAAGTGGCGGGATACGCCGGGGAGCTGTTTTTT. This chain joins TRBV4-2 and TRBJ2-2, with a weak D call TRBD2 (6 bases). The germline gives CDR1 LGHNA, CDR2 YNFKEQ. The CDR3 totals 15 residues. V lost 1 base and J lost 6, with 12 bases in between.

In the case of this clone: Germline is not matched at one junction end, which may reflect a read error. The chain recombines TRBV7-9 with TRBJ1-1; D is unresolved. The CDR3 is made up of 15 amino acids. CDR1 SEHNR and CDR2 FQNEAQ come from the germline V gene (reference sequence). The CDR3 DNA is TGTTCCAGCAGCTTAGCTGCCCCGGAGTATACTGAAGCTTTCTTT. It is translated as CSSSLAAPEYTEAFF.

For the CDR3, the DNA is TGTGCCAGCTCACCACCGAACGGGAATCAGCCCCAGCATTTT. Translating gives CASSPPNGNQPQHF. The V and J genes are TRBV18 and TRBJ1-5; no clear D gene. The CDR3 covers 14 residues. V shed 0 bases and J shed 4 bases, with 7 bases lying between them. CDR1 is KGHSH, CDR2 LQKENI, per germline.

This chain connects TRBV9 to TRBJ2-5; perhaps TRBD1 as D (6 bases). Germline assignment: CDR1 SGDLS and CDR2 YYNGEE. V was pared by 1 base and J by 2 bases, with 15 bases between. This CDR3 is built from 16 residues. CDR3 DNA sequence: TGTGCCAGCAGCGTAAGGAGCCAGGGGTGGCAAGAGACCCAGTACTTC. Protein product: CASSVRSQGWQETQYF.

The chain employs TRBV18 and TRBJ2-3; possibly TRBD1 for D (6 bases). Per the germline V gene, CDR1 is KGHSH and CDR2 is LQKENI. V lost 3 bases and J 3 bases, leaving 16 bases between the germline ends. The CDR3 contains 16 residues. As DNA, the CDR3 is TGTGCCAGCTCACCCGCAGGGGCGAACCCTACAGATACGCAGTATTTT. This sequence encodes CASSPAGANPTDTQYF.

The CDR3 loop is CASSRDSSYEQYF. CDR3 bases: TGTGCCAGCAGCCGGGACAGCTCCTACGAGCAGTACTTC. This chain links TRBV7-8 with TRBJ2-7, with 7 bases lining up with TRBD1. The germline gives CDR1 SGHVS, CDR2 FQNEAQ. With V trimmed by 5 bases and J by 0 bases, 1 base remained unmatched. The CDR3 is 13 amino acids.